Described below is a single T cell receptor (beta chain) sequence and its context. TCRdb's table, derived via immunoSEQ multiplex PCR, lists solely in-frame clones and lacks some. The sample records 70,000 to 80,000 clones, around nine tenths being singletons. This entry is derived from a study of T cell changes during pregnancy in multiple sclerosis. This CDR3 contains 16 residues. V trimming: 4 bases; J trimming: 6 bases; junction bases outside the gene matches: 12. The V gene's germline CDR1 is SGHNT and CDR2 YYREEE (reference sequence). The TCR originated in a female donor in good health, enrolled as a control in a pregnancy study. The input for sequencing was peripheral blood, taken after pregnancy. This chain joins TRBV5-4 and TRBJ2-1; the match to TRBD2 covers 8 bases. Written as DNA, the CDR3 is TGTGCCAGCAGCCCGGGCCGAACGGGGGGGATCAATGAGCAGTTCTTC. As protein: CASSPGRTGGINEQFF.